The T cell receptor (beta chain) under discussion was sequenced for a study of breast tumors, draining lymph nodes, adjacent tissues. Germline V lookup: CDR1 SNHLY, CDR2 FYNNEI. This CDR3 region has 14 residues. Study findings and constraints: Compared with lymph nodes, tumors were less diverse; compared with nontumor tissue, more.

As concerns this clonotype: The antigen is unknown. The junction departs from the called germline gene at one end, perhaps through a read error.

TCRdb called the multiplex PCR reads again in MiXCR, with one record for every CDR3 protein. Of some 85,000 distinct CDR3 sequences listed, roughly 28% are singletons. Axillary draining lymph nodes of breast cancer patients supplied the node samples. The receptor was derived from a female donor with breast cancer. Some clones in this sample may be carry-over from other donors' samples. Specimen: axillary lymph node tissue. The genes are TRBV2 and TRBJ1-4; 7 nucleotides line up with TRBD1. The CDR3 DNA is TGTGCCGGCAGCCGGGACAGCGCCAATGAAAAGCTGTTTTTT. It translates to CAGSRDSANEKLFF.